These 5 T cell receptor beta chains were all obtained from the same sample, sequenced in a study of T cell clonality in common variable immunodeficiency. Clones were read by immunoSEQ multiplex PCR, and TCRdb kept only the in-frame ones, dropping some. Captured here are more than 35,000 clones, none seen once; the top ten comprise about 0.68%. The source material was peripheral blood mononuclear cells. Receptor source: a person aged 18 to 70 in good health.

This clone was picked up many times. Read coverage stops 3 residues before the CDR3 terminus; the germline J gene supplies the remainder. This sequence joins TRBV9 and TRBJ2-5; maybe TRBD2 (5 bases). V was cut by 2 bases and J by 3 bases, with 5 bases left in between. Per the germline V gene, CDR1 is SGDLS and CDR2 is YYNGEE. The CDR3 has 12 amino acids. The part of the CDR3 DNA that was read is TGTGCCAGCAGCGTCGGGGAAGAGACC. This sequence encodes CASSVGEET. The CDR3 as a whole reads CASSVGEETQYF. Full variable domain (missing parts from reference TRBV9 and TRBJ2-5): DSGVTQTPKHLITATGQRVTLRCSPRSGDLSVYWYQQSLDQGLQFLIQYYNGEERAKGNILERFSAQQFPDLHSELNLSSLELGDSALYFCASSVGEETQYFGPGTRLLVL.

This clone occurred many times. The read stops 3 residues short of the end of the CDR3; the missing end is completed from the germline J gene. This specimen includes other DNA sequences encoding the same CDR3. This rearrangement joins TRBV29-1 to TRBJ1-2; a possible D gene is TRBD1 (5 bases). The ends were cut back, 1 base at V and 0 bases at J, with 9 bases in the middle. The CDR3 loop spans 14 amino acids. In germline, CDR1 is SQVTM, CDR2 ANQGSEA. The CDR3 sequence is CSVEGRGANYGYTF. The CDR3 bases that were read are TGCAGCGTTGAAGGGAGAGGGGCTAACTATGGC.

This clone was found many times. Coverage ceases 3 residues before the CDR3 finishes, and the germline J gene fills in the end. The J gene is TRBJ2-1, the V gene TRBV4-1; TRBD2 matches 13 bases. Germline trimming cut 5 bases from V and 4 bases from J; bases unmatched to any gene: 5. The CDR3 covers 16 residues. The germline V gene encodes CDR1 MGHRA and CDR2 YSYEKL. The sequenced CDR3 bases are TGCGCCAGCAGCACCTGGACTAGCGGGAGATACAATGAG. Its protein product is CASSTWTSGRYNE. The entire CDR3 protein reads CASSTWTSGRYNEQFF.

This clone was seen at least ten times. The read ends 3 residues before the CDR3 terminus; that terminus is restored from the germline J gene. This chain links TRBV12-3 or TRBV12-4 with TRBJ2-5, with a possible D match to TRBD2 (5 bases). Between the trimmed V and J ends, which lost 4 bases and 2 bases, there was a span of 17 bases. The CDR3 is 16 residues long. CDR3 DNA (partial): TGTGCCAGCAGTTCCACTCGACTACCACCACAAGAGACC. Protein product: CASSSTRLPPQET. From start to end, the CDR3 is CASSSTRLPPQETQYF.

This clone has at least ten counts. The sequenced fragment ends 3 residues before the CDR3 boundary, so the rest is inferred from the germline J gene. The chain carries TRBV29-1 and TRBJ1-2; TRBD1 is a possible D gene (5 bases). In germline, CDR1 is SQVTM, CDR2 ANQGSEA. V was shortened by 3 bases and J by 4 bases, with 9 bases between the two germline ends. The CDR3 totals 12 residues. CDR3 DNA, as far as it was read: TGCAGCGTTGACGCAGGGCCCTATGGC. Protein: CSVDAGPYG. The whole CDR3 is CSVDAGPYGYTF.